Listed below are T cell receptor beta chains from one sample, sequenced in a study of T cell repertoires in cytomegalovirus infection. Via MiXCR, TCRdb re-called the reads, giving one row per CDR3 protein. The table shows 380,000 or so distinct CDR3 sequences, with nearly 35% occurring only once. The antigens these receptors bind are not known. The material was cultured PBMCs, obtained from culture after CMV antigen stimulation. These receptors all come from a human donor in good health (CMV status not recorded). Some clones in this sample may be carry-over from other donors' samples. Both conserved end residues are part of each CDR3. D genes are given only for firm matches. Part of the rows lack a size; the others show once, few, many or a class for expanded clones.

CDR3nt	CDR3aa	d_gene	len	j_gene	abundance	v_gene
TGCGCCAGCAGCCAAGAGCCAGGGAGCACTGAAGCTTTCTTT	CASSQEPGSTEAFF	-	14	TRBJ1-1	-	TRBV4-1
TGTGCCAGCAGTCTCCCTCCGCGTGAGCAGGTTCACGGGGAGCAGTTCTTC	CASSLPPREQVHGEQFF	-	17	TRBJ2-1	many	TRBV7-8
TGTGCCAGCAGTTCGGTGGGGACGGGGACTAGTGAGCAGTACTTC	CASSSVGTGTSEQYF	TRBD2	15	TRBJ2-7	few	TRBV28
TGTGCCAGCAGTTGGGACGGTGCAACTAATGAAAAACTGTTTTTT	CASSWDGATNEKLFF	-	15	TRBJ1-4	-	TRBV7-9
TGTGCCAGCAGACCGTGGGGGGCGCAACGGACCGGGGAGCTGTTTTTT	CASRPWGAQRTGELFF	-	16	TRBJ2-2	-	TRBV6-6
TGTGCCAGCAGCGGCGGGGCTACCTCCTACAATGAGCAGTTCTTC	CASSGGATSYNEQFF	-	15	TRBJ2-1	once	TRBV9
TGTGCCAGCAGCTTTGAGGGAGGGCCCGTTAATGAGCAGTTCTTC	CASSFEGGPVNEQFF	TRBD2	15	TRBJ2-1	few	TRBV7-2
TGTGCCAGCAGCGCGGTGGCGGGAGGTAGCACAGATACGCAGTATTTT	CASSAVAGGSTDTQYF	TRBD2	16	TRBJ2-3	-	TRBV11-2
TGTGCCAGCAGCGACCGGAGGTACACAGATACGCAGTATTTT	CASSDRRYTDTQYF	-	14	TRBJ2-3	-	TRBV7-6
TGTGCCAGCAGTTACTCGATTTCCCCCCCCTACAATGAGCAGTTCTTC	CASSYSISPPYNEQFF	-	16	TRBJ2-1	-	TRBV6-2/TRBV6-3
TGTGCCAGCAGCCGCGGACAGGGGAGAAACAATCAGCCCCAGCATTTT	CASSRGQGRNNQPQHF	TRBD1	16	TRBJ1-5	-	TRBV12-3/TRBV12-4
TGTGCCAGCAGTCCCTCGACAGGGATCGGCGAGCAGTACTTC	CASSPSTGIGEQYF	TRBD1	14	TRBJ2-7	-	TRBV12-3/TRBV12-4
TGTGCCAGCACCCCCGGGGTAGCGGGAGGTTCTCCCTTTGAGCAGTACTTC	CASTPGVAGGSPFEQYF	TRBD2	17	TRBJ2-7	few	TRBV27
TGTGGCAGTAGTTCGTGGACAGGGCGTAAAGAGACCCAGTACTTC	CGSSSWTGRKETQYF	TRBD1	15	TRBJ2-5	-	TRBV19
TGTGCCAGCAGTACCCCGTCGGGGGGAAGGACTGAAGCTTTCTTT	CASSTPSGGRTEAFF	-	15	TRBJ1-1	-	TRBV6-8
TGTGCCAGCAGAGAGAAGGGGGACCTCTACGAGCAGTACTTC	CASREKGDLYEQYF	-	14	TRBJ2-7	-	TRBV27
TGTGCCAGCAGCTTAGCCGGGGGGGCCGGGGAGCTGTTTTTT	CASSLAGGAGELFF	TRBD2	14	TRBJ2-2	-	TRBV7-6
TGCAGCGCCATGCCAAGCTCCTACAATGAGCAGTTCTTC	CSAMPSSYNEQFF	-	13	TRBJ2-1	-	TRBV29-1
TGTGCCAGCAGTTACGACGAGTTCCATGAGCAGTTCTTC	CASSYDEFHEQFF	-	13	TRBJ2-1	-	TRBV6-5
TGTGCCAGCAGGAGAGGTACCGGGAACTATGGCTACACCTTC	CASRRGTGNYGYTF	-	14	TRBJ1-2	few	TRBV6-8
TGTGCCACCAGCAGTCTGACTAGCGGGAGGGGACACACCGGGGAGCTGTTTTTT	CATSSLTSGRGHTGELFF	TRBD2	18	TRBJ2-2	-	TRBV15
TGTGCCAGCAGTTACTCTAGGGGTAGCGGGGGTGGTGAGCAGTTCTTC	CASSYSRGSGGGEQFF	TRBD2	16	TRBJ2-1	-	TRBV6-6
TGTGCCAGCAGTTCCGACTTAGCGGGATCTGGGGCCAACGTCCTGACTTTC	CASSSDLAGSGANVLTF	TRBD2	17	TRBJ2-6	-	TRBV28
TGTGCCAGCAGCTTAGCCTTCGGGATTACATACAATGAGCAGTTCTTC	CASSLAFGITYNEQFF	-	16	TRBJ2-1	few	TRBV7-8